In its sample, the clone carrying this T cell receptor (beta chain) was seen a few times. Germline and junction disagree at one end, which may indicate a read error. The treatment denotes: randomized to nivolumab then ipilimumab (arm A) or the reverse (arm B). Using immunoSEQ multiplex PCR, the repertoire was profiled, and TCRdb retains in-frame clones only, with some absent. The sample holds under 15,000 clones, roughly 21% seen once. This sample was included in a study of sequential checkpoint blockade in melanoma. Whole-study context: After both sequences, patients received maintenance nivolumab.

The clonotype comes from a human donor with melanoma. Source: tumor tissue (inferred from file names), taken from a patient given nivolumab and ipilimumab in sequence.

The CDR3 DNA reads TGTGCTAGCAGCTTAGACAGGGGGCGCGGGGGAAACAATGAGCAGTTCTTC. It yields the protein CASSLDRGRGGNNEQFF. V gene TRBV7-6 combines with J gene TRBJ2-1; 10 bases align to TRBD1. Germline V gives CDR1 SGHVS, CDR2 FNYEAQ. The CDR3 totals 17 residues.